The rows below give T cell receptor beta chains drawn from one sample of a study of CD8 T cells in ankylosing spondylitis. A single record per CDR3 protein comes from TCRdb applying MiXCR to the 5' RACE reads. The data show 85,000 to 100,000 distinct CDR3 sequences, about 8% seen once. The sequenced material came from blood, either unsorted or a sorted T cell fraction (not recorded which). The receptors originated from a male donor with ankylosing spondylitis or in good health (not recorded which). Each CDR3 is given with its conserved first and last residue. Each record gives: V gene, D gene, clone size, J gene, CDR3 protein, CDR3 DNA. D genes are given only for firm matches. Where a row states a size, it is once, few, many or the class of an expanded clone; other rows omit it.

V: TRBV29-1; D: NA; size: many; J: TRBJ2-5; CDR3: CSVAYSNQETQYF; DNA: TGCAGCGTTGCGTACAGCAACCAAGAGACCCAGTACTTC
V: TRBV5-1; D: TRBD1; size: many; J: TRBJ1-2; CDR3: CASSLGQGIEGYGYTF; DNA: TGCGCCAGCAGCTTGGGACAGGGGATCGAGGGTTATGGCTACACCTTC
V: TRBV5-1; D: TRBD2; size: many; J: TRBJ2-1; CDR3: CASSLALAGINEQFF; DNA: TGCGCCAGCAGCTTGGCACTAGCGGGCATAAATGAGCAGTTCTTC
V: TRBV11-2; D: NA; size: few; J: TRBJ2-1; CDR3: CASSFMGGELDEQFF; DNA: TGTGCCAGCAGCTTTATGGGGGGCGAACTGGATGAGCAGTTCTTC
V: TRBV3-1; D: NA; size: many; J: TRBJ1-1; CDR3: CASSRGQGLNTEAFF; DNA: TGTGCCAGCAGCCGGGGTCAGGGACTGAACACTGAAGCTTTCTTT
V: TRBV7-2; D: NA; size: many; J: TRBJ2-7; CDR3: CASSLPPRYEQYF; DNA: TGTGCCAGCAGCTTGCCCCCTAGATACGAGCAGTACTTC
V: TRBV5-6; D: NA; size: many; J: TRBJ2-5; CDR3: CASSLVDDGETQYF; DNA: TGTGCCAGCAGCTTGGTGGACGATGGGGAGACCCAGTACTTC
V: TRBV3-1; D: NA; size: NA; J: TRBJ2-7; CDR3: CAGLQGYEQYF; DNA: TGTGCCGGCCTGCAGGGTTACGAGCAGTACTTC
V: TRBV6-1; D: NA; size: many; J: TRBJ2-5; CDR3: CASRNTETQYF; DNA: TGTGCCAGCAGAAACACGGAGACCCAGTACTTC
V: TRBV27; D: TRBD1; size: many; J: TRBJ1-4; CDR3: CASSQSGTGEKLFF; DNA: TGTGCCAGCAGCCAGTCCGGGACAGGGGAAAAACTGTTTTTT
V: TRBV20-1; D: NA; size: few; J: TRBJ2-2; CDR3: CSANRDDRGGGELFF; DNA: TGCAGTGCCAACCGGGACGACCGAGGGGGCGGGGAGCTGTTTTTT
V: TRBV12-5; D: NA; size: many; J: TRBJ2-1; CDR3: CASVLGGRSQFF; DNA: TGTGCTAGTGTCTTAGGGGGGCGTTCGCAGTTCTTC
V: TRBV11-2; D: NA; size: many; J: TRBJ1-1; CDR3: CASSLLDSEAFF; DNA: TGTGCCAGCAGCCTCCTGGATAGTGAAGCTTTCTTT
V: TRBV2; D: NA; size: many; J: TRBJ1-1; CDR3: CASFSELNTEAFF; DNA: TGTGCCAGCTTTTCGGAGTTGAACACTGAAGCTTTCTTT
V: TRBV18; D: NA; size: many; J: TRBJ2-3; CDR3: CASSPPTADTQYF; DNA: TGTGCCAGCTCACCACCTACGGCGGATACGCAGTATTTT
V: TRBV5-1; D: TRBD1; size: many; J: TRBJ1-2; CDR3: CASSPGQGHGYTF; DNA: TGCGCCAGCAGCCCAGGACAGGGTCATGGCTACACCTTC
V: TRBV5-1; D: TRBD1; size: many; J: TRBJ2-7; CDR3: CASSGTAYEQYF; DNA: TGCGCCAGCAGCGGGACAGCCTACGAGCAGTACTTC
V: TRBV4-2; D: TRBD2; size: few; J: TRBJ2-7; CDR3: CASSLFSGGSYEQYF; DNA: TGTGCCAGCAGCCTTTTCAGCGGGGGCTCCTACGAGCAGTACTTC
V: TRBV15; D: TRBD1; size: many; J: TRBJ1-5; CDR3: CATSRQAGGMGQPQHF; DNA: TGTGCCACCAGCAGACAGGCAGGGGGCATGGGTCAGCCCCAGCATTTT
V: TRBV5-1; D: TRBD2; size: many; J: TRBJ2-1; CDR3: CASSPRLAGPSYNEQFF; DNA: TGCGCCAGCAGCCCTCGACTAGCGGGGCCTTCCTACAATGAGCAGTTCTTC
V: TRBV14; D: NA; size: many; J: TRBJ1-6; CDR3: CASSTRQDSPLHF; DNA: TGTGCCAGCAGCACGCGACAGGATTCACCCCTCCACTTT
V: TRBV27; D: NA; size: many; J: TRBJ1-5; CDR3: CASSNRNQPQHF; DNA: TGTGCCAGCAGTAACCGCAATCAGCCCCAGCATTTT
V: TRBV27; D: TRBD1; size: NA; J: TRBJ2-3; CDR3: CASQHLTGTGGTDTQYF; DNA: TGTGCCTCCCAGCATCTCACCGGGACAGGGGGCACAGATACGCAGTATTTT
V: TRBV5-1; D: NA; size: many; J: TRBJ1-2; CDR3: CASGNAGGDGYTF; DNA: TGCGCCAGCGGTAATGCAGGAGGTGATGGCTACACCTTC
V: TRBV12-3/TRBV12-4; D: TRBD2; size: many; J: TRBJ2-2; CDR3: CASRVGASGRTGELFF; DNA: TGTGCCAGCAGAGTAGGGGCTAGCGGGAGGACCGGGGAGCTGTTTTTT
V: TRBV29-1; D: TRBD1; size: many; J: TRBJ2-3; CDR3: CSVSGTGSDTQYF; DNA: TGCAGCGTCTCCGGGACAGGTTCAGATACGCAGTATTTT
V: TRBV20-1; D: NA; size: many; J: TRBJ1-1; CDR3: CSARDGTVNTEAFF; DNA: TGCAGTGCTAGAGATGGCACGGTGAACACTGAAGCTTTCTTT
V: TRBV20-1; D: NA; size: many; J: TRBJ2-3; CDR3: CSGLVPDTQYF; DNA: TGCAGTGGATTAGTCCCAGATACGCAGTATTTT
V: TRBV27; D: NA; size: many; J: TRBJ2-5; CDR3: CASSFLGGTQYF; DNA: TGTGCCAGCAGTTTCCTGGGAGGGACCCAGTACTTC
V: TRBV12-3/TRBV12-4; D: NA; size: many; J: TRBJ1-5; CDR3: CASSPQYPAQPQHF; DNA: TGTGCCAGCAGTCCACAGTATCCCGCTCAGCCCCAGCATTTT
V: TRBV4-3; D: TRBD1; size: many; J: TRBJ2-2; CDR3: CASSQKWGTGTGFTGELFF; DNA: TGCGCCAGCAGCCAAAAATGGGGAACCGGGACAGGGTTCACCGGGGAGCTGTTTTTT
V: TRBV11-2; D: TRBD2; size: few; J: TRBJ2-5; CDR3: CASSLFELAGVRETQYF; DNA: TGTGCCAGCAGCTTATTTGAATTAGCGGGGGTACGAGAGACCCAGTACTTC
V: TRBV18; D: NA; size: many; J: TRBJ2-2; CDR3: CASSPPNERSAGELFF; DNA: TGTGCCAGCTCACCACCCAACGAGCGCAGTGCCGGGGAGCTGTTTTTT
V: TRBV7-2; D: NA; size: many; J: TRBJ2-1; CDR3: CASSLEGGHEQFF; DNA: TGTGCCAGCAGCTTAGAGGGGGGGCATGAGCAGTTCTTC
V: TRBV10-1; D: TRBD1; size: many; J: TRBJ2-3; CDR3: CASSESGTATDTQYF; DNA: TGCGCCAGCAGTGAGTCTGGGACAGCCACAGATACGCAGTATTTT
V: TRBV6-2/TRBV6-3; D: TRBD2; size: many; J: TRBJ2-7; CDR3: CASSYAPGTSSYEQYF; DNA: TGTGCCAGCAGTTACGCCCCCGGGACTAGCAGCTACGAGCAGTACTTC
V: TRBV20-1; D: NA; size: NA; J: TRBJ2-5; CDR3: CSARDQIGTQSQYF; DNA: TGCAGTGCTAGAGACCAAATCGGGACCCAGAGCCAGTACTTC
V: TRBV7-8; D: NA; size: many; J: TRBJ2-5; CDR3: CASSLVGETQYF; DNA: TGTGCCAGCAGCTTAGTCGGGGAGACCCAGTACTTC
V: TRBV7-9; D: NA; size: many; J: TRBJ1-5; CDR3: CASSSWGSNQPQHF; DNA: TGTGCCAGCAGCTCCTGGGGGAGCAATCAGCCCCAGCATTTT
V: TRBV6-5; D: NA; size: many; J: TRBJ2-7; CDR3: CASSYTQGREQYF; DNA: TGTGCCAGCAGTTACACCCAGGGACGCGAGCAGTACTTC
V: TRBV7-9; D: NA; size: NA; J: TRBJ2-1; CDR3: CASSPPLRFKPYNEQFF; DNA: TGTGCCAGCAGCCCCCCTCTGCGGTTTAAACCCTACAATGAGCAGTTCTTC
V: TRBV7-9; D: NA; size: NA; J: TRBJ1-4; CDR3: CASSLMFEKLFF; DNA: TGTGCCAGCAGCTTAATGTTCGAAAAACTGTTTTTT
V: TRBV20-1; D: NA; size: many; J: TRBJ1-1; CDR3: CSARGGPGMNTEAFF; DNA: TGCAGTGCTAGAGGAGGGCCCGGGATGAACACTGAAGCTTTCTTT
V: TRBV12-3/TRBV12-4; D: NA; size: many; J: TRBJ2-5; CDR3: CASSRKWGTQYF; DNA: TGTGCCAGCAGTCGGAAGTGGGGGACCCAGTACTTC
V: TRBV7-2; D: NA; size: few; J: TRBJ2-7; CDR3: CASSLGQGGGDEQYF; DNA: TGTGCCAGCAGCTTAGGACAGGGAGGAGGAGACGAGCAGTACTTC
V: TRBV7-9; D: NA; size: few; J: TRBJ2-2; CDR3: CASSLGPLDGELFF; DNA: TGTGCCAGCAGCTTAGGACCCCTCGACGGGGAGCTGTTTTTT
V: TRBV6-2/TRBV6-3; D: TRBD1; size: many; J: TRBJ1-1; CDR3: CASSSHRGHTEAFF; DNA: TGTGCCAGCAGTTCCCACAGGGGGCACACTGAAGCTTTCTTT
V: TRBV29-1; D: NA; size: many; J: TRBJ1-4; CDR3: CSVRYTYGNEKLFF; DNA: TGCAGCGTCCGTTACACCTACGGTAATGAAAAACTGTTTTTT
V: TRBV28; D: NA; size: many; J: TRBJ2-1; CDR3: CASRPSPGYEQFF; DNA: TGTGCCAGCAGGCCTTCCCCAGGATATGAGCAGTTCTTC
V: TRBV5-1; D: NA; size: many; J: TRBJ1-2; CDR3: CASSLDWQGANYGYTF; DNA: TGCGCCAGCAGCTTGGATTGGCAGGGAGCAAACTATGGCTACACCTTC
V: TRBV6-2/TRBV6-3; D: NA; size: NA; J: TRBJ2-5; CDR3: CASSYHGQEETQYF; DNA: TGTGCCAGCAGTTATCACGGACAAGAAGAGACCCAGTACTTC
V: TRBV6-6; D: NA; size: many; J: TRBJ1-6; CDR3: CASSTEDIANSPLHF; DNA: TGTGCCAGCAGTACCGAGGACATAGCCAATTCACCCCTCCACTTT
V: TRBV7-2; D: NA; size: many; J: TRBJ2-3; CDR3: CASSPMNMATDTQYF; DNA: TGTGCCAGCAGCCCCATGAATATGGCCACAGATACGCAGTATTTT
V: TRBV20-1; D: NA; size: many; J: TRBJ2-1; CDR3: CSARDRQALAQFF; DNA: TGCAGTGCTAGAGATCGACAGGCGCTAGCGCAGTTCTTC